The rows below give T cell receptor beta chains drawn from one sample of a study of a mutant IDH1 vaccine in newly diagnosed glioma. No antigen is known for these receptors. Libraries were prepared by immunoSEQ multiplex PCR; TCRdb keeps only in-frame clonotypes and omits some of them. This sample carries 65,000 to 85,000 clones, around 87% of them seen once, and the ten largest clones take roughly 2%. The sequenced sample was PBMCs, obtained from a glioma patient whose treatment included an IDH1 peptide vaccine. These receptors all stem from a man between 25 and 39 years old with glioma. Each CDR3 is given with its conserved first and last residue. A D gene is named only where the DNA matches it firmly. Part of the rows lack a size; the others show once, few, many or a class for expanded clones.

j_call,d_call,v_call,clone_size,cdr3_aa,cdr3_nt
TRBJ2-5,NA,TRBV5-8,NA,CASSLLGRKQETQYF,TGTGCCAGCAGCTTGTTGGGACGGAAGCAAGAGACCCAGTACTTC
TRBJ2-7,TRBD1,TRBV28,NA,CASSLTGVHEQYF,TGTGCCAGCAGCCTCACAGGGGTACACGAGCAGTACTTC
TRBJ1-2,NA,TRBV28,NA,CASSLSLGYGYTF,TGTGCCAGCAGTTTAAGTCTAGGCTATGGCTACACCTTC
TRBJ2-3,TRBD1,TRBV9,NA,CASSLGQGGTQYF,TGTGCCAGCAGCTTGGGACAGGGGGGCACGCAGTATTTT
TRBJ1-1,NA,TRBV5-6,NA,CASSLSPGGTEAFF,TGTGCCAGCAGCTTATCTCCGGGGGGCACTGAAGCTTTCTTT
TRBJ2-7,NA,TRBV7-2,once,CASSLVSRTGGEQYF,TGTGCCAGCAGCTTAGTGTCCCGGACCGGGGGCGAGCAGTACTTC
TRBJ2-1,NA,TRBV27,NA,CASSLEGGKPLGNEQFF,TGTGCCAGCAGTTTAGAAGGCGGGAAGCCCTTAGGGAATGAGCAGTTCTTC
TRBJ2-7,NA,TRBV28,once,CASSRAYEQYF,TGTGCCAGCAGCCGGGCTTACGAGCAGTACTTC
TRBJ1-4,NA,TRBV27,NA,CASSLEGGEKLFF,TGTGCCAGCAGTTTGGAGGGTGGGGAAAAACTGTTTTTT
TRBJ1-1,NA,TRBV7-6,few,CASSAPGQLNTEAFF,TGTGCCAGCAGCGCCCCCGGACAACTGAACACTGAAGCTTTCTTT
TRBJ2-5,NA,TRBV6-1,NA,CAILLGQETQYF,TGTGCCATCCTCCTTGGGCAGGAGACCCAGTACTTC
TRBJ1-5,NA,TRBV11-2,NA,CASSSTDPGQPQHF,TGTGCCAGCAGCTCCACGGACCCTGGCCAGCCCCAGCATTTT
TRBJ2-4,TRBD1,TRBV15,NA,CATRQQGEAKNIQYF,TGTGCCACCAGACAGCAGGGGGAAGCCAAAAACATTCAGTACTTC
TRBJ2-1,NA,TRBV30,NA,CAWSPPLRIGEQFF,TGTGCCTGGAGTCCGCCACTTCGGATTGGTGAGCAGTTCTTC
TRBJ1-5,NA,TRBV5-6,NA,CASSYTGSNQPQHF,TGTGCCAGCAGCTATACAGGTAGCAATCAGCCCCAGCATTTT
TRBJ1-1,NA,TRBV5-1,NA,CASSTTGGTEAFF,TGCGCCAGCAGTACAACGGGGGGCACTGAAGCTTTCTTT
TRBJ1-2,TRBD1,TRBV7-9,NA,CASSPGTVTGYTF,TGTGCCAGCAGCCCCGGGACAGTTACCGGCTACACCTTC